This T cell receptor beta chain is drawn from a study of beta chain features in type 1 diabetes. Study results and limitations: Among type 1 diabetes patients, VDJ junctions had fewer insertions and more deletions. Moderate but significant shortening of TCRB CDR3s was recorded in all four CD4+ subsets from Type 1 diabetes patients. A definitive answer on HLA type influencing TCRB rearrangement was not reached here.

The V gene lost 4 bases and the J gene lost 3 bases, with 12 bases spanning the gap. This CDR3 is built from 13 residues. Germline CDR1 is GTSNPN and CDR2 is SVGIG (reference sequence). Worth noting for this clone: Its antigen is unknown.

All of the isolated RNA was reverse transcribed, so expressed TCRB transcripts were sequenced. Around 3.57 million reads was the average for naive, central memory and regulatory T cell samples. Method: immunoSEQ multiplex PCR; TCRdb's copy keeps in-frame clones and lacks some. This sample has 310,000 or so clones, with 9.3% found just once. The sample comprised central memory CD4+ T cells from blood. V usage is TRBV30 and J usage is TRBJ2-5, with no clear D. This receptor was taken from a man under 40 with type 1 diabetes. In nucleotides, the CDR3 is TGTGCCTGGAATCGGCAGCTTGAAGAGACCCAGTACTTC. Its translation: CAWNRQLEETQYF.